The T cell receptor (beta chain) under discussion was sequenced for a study of molecular identifiers for immune sequencing clone quantification. From the PCR reads, TCRdb called clonotypes with MiXCR, one entry per CDR3 protein. The repertoire consists of some 70,000 distinct CDR3 sequences, with 18% occurring once and the leading ten covering about 1.5%. The length of the CDR3 is 18 residues. Germline assignment: CDR1 LGHNA and CDR2 YSLEER. V was clipped by 1 base and J by 7 bases; unmatched bases: 14. This clonotype was detected a few times. Sequenced input: naive CD8+ T cells from blood, with Jurkat cell RNA spiked in. The subset here: FACS-sorted CD8+CD4-CCR7+CD45RA+ naive T cells. The sequence was obtained from a human donor in good health. Some libraries in this study had Jurkat cell RNA spiked in. The chain is built from TRBV4-3 and TRBJ2-1; 9 bases agree with TRBD2. CDR3 region: CASSQVVAWREGGNEQFF. CDR3 DNA: TGCGCCAGCAGCCAAGTCGTGGCATGGCGGGAGGGAGGAAATGAGCAGTTCTTC.